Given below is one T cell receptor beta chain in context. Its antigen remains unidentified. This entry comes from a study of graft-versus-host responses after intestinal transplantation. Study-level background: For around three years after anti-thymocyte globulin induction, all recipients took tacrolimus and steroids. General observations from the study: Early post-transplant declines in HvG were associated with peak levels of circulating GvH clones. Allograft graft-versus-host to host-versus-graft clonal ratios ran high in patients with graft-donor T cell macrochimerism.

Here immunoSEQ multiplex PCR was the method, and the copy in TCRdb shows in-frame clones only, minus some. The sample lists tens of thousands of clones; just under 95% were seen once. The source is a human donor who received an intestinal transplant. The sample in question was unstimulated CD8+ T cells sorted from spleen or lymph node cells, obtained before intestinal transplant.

CDR3 protein: CASSLGGQGPSYEQYF. The CDR3 DNA reads TGTGCCAGCAGCTTAGGGGGTCAGGGTCCTTCCTACGAGCAGTACTTC. The gene calls are TRBV7-2 and TRBJ2-7; a weak D match, TRBD1 (5 bases). This CDR3 is 16 amino acids long. The V gene lost 1 base and the J gene lost 1 base, with 14 bases spanning the gap. The V gene's germline CDR1 is SGHTA and CDR2 FQGNSA.